The sequence of this TCR beta chain was determined in a study of blood T cell repertoires in COVID-19. Clones were sequenced by immunoSEQ multiplex PCR, and TCRdb holds only the in-frame ones, with some missing. The table records some 180,000 clones, 70% to 90% of them present only once. Sequencing used peripheral blood. This receptor was taken from a man aged 55 to 70 with active or convalescent COVID-19.

The CDR3 region is CASGLGTGGYEQYF. CDR3 nucleotides: TGTGCTAGTGGTTTGGGGACAGGGGGCTACGAGCAGTACTTC. V is TRBV12-5 and J is TRBJ2-7; 10 positions match TRBD1. V shed 1 base, J shed 3 bases, and the junction held 0 bases outside the gene matches. CDR1 is LGHNT and CDR2 is FRNRAP in the germline V gene. The CDR3 consists of 14 residues.